The rows below give T cell receptor beta chains drawn from one sample of a study of blood T cell repertoires in COVID-19. TCRdb's table, derived via immunoSEQ multiplex PCR, lists solely in-frame clones and lacks some. The sample consists of some 270,000 clones, 89% of them appearing once. The sequenced sample was PBMCs or T cells enriched from blood (not recorded which). These receptors came from a woman aged 60 to 75 who had recovered from COVID-19. The CDR3 runs from the conserved cysteine through the conserved F or W. The order of the fields is V gene, J gene, CDR3 protein.

V gene: TRBV30
J gene: TRBJ1-1
CDR3 protein: CAWSVRNRVKAFF

V gene: TRBV6-5
J gene: TRBJ2-2
CDR3 protein: CASRPDTYTGELFF

V gene: TRBV10-3
J gene: TRBJ2-7
CDR3 protein: CAISESGGTGLYEQYF

V gene: TRBV5-1
J gene: TRBJ1-6
CDR3 protein: CASRVGSNSPLHF

V gene: TRBV28
J gene: TRBJ1-4
CDR3 protein: CASSLRPGTNEKLFF

V gene: TRBV20-1
J gene: TRBJ1-2
CDR3 protein: CSARDPGYTF

V gene: TRBV30
J gene: TRBJ2-7
CDR3 protein: CAWSFRSYEQYF

V gene: TRBV9
J gene: TRBJ2-7
CDR3 protein: CASSVGTSGRGSYEQYF

V gene: TRBV10-1
J gene: TRBJ2-6
CDR3 protein: CASSEGAAGANVLTF

V gene: TRBV27
J gene: TRBJ1-2
CDR3 protein: CASSLSALTAVYGYTF

V gene: TRBV6-1
J gene: TRBJ1-1
CDR3 protein: CASSDRGQGGEAFF

V gene: TRBV4-2
J gene: TRBJ2-5
CDR3 protein: CASSPREFRETQYF

V gene: TRBV9
J gene: TRBJ2-2
CDR3 protein: CASSPGGMITGELFF

V gene: TRBV27
J gene: TRBJ1-4
CDR3 protein: CASSRTGQGGIGKLFF

V gene: TRBV7-2
J gene: TRBJ2-3
CDR3 protein: CASSLREYFTDTQYF

V gene: TRBV6-2/TRBV6-3
J gene: TRBJ1-2
CDR3 protein: CASSYGRGVSGYTF

V gene: TRBV19
J gene: TRBJ2-7
CDR3 protein: CASSTRDTYTYEQYF

V gene: TRBV29-1
J gene: TRBJ1-2
CDR3 protein: CSAADRDNYGYTF

V gene: TRBV29-1
J gene: TRBJ1-1
CDR3 protein: CSVVRDRHTEAFF

V gene: TRBV30
J gene: TRBJ1-5
CDR3 protein: CAWRGGRGQPQHF

V gene: TRBV9
J gene: TRBJ2-1
CDR3 protein: CASSWTSGRTYNEQFF

V gene: TRBV9
J gene: TRBJ2-1
CDR3 protein: CASSVGWGSNNEQFF

V gene: TRBV28
J gene: TRBJ1-5
CDR3 protein: CASSSPRDSNVDQPQHF

V gene: TRBV10-1
J gene: TRBJ2-2
CDR3 protein: CASSFQGATGELFF

V gene: TRBV30
J gene: TRBJ2-1
CDR3 protein: CAWSVPLAARQQFF

V gene: TRBV28
J gene: TRBJ1-5
CDR3 protein: CASSRDSYPNQPQHF

V gene: TRBV19
J gene: TRBJ2-2
CDR3 protein: CASSTVAGGSGELFF

V gene: TRBV7-8
J gene: TRBJ2-7
CDR3 protein: CASSDYYEQYF

V gene: TRBV12-3/TRBV12-4
J gene: TRBJ1-5
CDR3 protein: CASSRGGNQPQHF

V gene: TRBV28
J gene: TRBJ1-4
CDR3 protein: CASSFFGTANEKLFF

V gene: TRBV5-1
J gene: TRBJ1-1
CDR3 protein: CASSVDRRRTEAFF

V gene: TRBV10-3
J gene: TRBJ2-7
CDR3 protein: CAISESRGTRYYEQYF

V gene: TRBV29-1
J gene: TRBJ1-1
CDR3 protein: CSVETGGSGTEAFF

V gene: TRBV12-3/TRBV12-4
J gene: TRBJ1-1
CDR3 protein: CASSPQITTEAFF

V gene: TRBV28
J gene: TRBJ2-2
CDR3 protein: CASSFTARGGELFF

V gene: TRBV18
J gene: TRBJ1-5
CDR3 protein: CASSPRIQGQNQPQHF

V gene: TRBV5-4
J gene: TRBJ1-2
CDR3 protein: CASSSSREAHGYTF

V gene: TRBV18
J gene: TRBJ1-1
CDR3 protein: CASSAIREDTEAFF

V gene: TRBV6-6
J gene: TRBJ2-7
CDR3 protein: CASSLPGYYEQYF

V gene: TRBV6-5
J gene: TRBJ2-5
CDR3 protein: CASLAAGHRQETQYF